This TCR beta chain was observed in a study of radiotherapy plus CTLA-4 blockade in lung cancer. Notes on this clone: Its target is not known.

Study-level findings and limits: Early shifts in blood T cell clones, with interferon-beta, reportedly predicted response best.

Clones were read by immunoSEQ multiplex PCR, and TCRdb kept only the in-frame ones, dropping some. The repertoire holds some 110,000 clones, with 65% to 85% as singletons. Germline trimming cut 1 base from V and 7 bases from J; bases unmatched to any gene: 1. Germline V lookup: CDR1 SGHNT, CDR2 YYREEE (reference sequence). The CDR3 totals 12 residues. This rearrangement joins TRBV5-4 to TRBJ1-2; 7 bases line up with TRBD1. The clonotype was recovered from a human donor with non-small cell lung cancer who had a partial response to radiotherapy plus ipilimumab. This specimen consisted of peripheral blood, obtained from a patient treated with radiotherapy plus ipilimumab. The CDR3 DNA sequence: TGTGCCAGCAGCTTGCAGGGGGGTGGCTACACCTTC. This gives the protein CASSLQGGGYTF.